One sample yielded the 29 T cell receptor beta chains listed below, sequenced in a study of T-cell reconstitution after alpha-beta-depleted transplantation in children. Unique molecular identifiers featured in how the TCRbeta library was prepared. TCRdb redid the calling of the PCR reads with MiXCR, one entry per CDR3 protein. The repertoire holds some 310,000 distinct CDR3 sequences, over 20% seen once, with approximately 11% in the top ten. Source: PBMCs, mostly from graft donor cells, taken 180 days after TCRalphabeta/CD19-depleted stem cell transplant. These receptors were taken from a male patient aged 10 to 17 who had a stem cell transplant for acute lymphoblastic leukemia, so the T cells may come from the graft donor.

This clonotype was detected only a few times. V is TRBV20-1 and J is TRBJ1-6; 7 bases agree with TRBD1. Germline CDR1 DFQATT, CDR2 SNEGSKA (reference sequence). The CDR3 covers 13 residues. Unmatched junction bases numbered 4, after V lost 6 bases and J lost 5 bases. The CDR3 region is CSASRGNNSPLHF. The DNA for the CDR3 is TGCAGTGCCTCCAGGGGGAATAATTCACCCCTCCACTTT.

The chain links TRBV5-1 to TRBJ2-2; D may be TRBD2 (6 bases). The CDR3 covers 15 residues. Trimming left V 1 base short and J 2 bases short, with 9 bases between. Germline CDR1 SGHRS, CDR2 YFSETQ. CDR3 residues: CASSLIGGNTGELFF. For the CDR3, the DNA is TGCGCCAGCAGCTTGATCGGGGGTAACACCGGGGAGCTGTTTTTT.

The rearrangement joins TRBV5-4 to TRBJ2-5; D call uncertain. Germline V gene data show CDR1 as SGHNT and CDR2 as YYREEE (reference sequence). Trimming left V 6 bases short and J 5 bases short, with 11 bases between. The CDR3 has 12 residues. CDR3 DNA: TGTGCCAGCAACATGGTCGGGGAGACCCAGTACTTC. This sequence encodes CASNMVGETQYF.

This clonotype was recorded a few times. V and J are TRBV11-2 and TRBJ2-7; possibly TRBD1 or TRBD2 for D (7 bases each). The CDR3 extends over 11 amino acids. CDR1 and CDR2 from the germline V gene are SGHAT and FQNNGV. Trimming pared 5 bases from V and 13 bases from J, leaving 15 bases between. The CDR3 is CASSQGGAGYF. The DNA of the CDR3 is TGTGCCAGCAGCCAGGGGGGGGCCGGCTACTTC.

This clonotype was observed a few times. This rearrangement joins TRBV20-1 to TRBJ2-3, with TRBD2 matching over 12 bases. V was clipped by 4 bases and J by 4 bases; unmatched bases: 6. There are 15 residues in the CDR3. Germline CDR1 is DFQATT and CDR2 is SNEGSKA (reference sequence). The chain's CDR3 is CSAIRLAGVSDTQYF. CDR3 coding DNA: TGCAGTGCTATACGACTAGCGGGAGTATCAGATACGCAGTATTTT.

The V call is TRBV5-1, the J call TRBJ1-4, with D perhaps TRBD1 (6 bases). V lost 4 bases and J 8 bases, leaving 18 bases between the germline ends. Germline V lookup: CDR1 SGHRS, CDR2 YFSETQ. The CDR3 sequence is 15 residues long. In DNA form, the CDR3 reads TGCGCCAGCAGCCTGGGACACCGCCGCGGAGAAAAACTGTTTTTT. The encoded protein is CASSLGHRRGEKLFF.

The rearrangement links TRBV5-1 to TRBJ2-1; 12 nucleotides agree with TRBD2. CDR1 SGHRS and CDR2 YFSETQ come from the germline V gene. V gave up 3 bases and J gave up 8 bases; unmatched junction bases: 15. This CDR3 has 18 amino acids. CDR3 coding DNA: TGCGCCAGCAGCTCACCAATGAAAAGACTAGCGGGAGTGGATGAGCAGTTCTTC. Its protein product is CASSSPMKRLAGVDEQFF.

This rearrangement joins TRBV2 to TRBJ2-7, with D possibly matching TRBD1 (5 bases). The germline CDR1 and CDR2 sequences are SNHLY and FYNNEI. The CDR3 covers 12 residues. The V end lost 6 bases, the J end lost 3 bases, and 9 bases lay between the germline ends. The CDR3: CASRQVFYEQYF. The CDR3 DNA reads TGTGCCAGCAGACAGGTGTTCTACGAGCAGTACTTC. The full variable domain, in which reference TRBV2 and TRBJ2-7 provide the parts outside the CDR3, is EPEVTQTPSHQVTQMGQEVILRCVPISNHLYFYWYRQILGQKVEFLVSFYNNEISEKSEIFDDQFSVERPDGSNFTLKIRSTKLEDSAMYFCASRQVFYEQYFGPGTRLTVT.

This chain links TRBV18 with TRBJ2-3; 9 nucleotides align to TRBD2. The V and J ends lost 3 bases and 1 base, in that order; junction bases with no gene match: 8. Germline V gene lookup returns CDR1 KGHSH and CDR2 LQKENI. The CDR3 runs 17 residues. CDR3 region: CASSPVAGELGTDTQYF. CDR3 bases: TGTGCCAGCTCACCTGTAGCGGGAGAATTAGGCACAGATACGCAGTATTTT.

To note about this clonotype: At one end the junction does not follow the germline gene, possibly because of a read error. The rearrangement uses TRBV6-1 and TRBJ2-1; TRBD2 is a possible D gene (6 bases). Germline CDR1 is MNHNS and CDR2 is SASEGT. The CDR3 has 17 amino acids. The CDR3 here is CAGSPPTGGNSYNEQFF. CDR3 DNA sequence: TGTGCCGGCAGCCCACCCACAGGAGGGAACTCCTACAATGAGCAGTTCTTC.

This clonotype occurred a few times. The gene calls are TRBV5-6 and TRBJ2-5; TRBD1 matches 8 bases. CDR1 is SGHDT, CDR2 YYEEEE, per germline. Germline trimming cut 2 bases from V and 0 bases from J; bases unmatched to any gene: 6. This CDR3 contains 16 residues. CDR3: CASSFRTGPYQETQYF. DNA for the CDR3: TGTGCCAGCAGCTTTCGGACAGGGCCCTACCAAGAGACCCAGTACTTC.

This clonotype was seen a handful of times. The V gene is TRBV20-1, the J gene TRBJ2-1; 10 bases match TRBD2. This CDR3 is built from 16 residues. Unmatched junction bases numbered 10, after V lost 1 base and J lost 7 bases. Per germline, CDR1 DFQATT and CDR2 SNEGSKA (reference sequence). CDR3 residues: CSARAPLAGVINEQFF. CDR3 DNA sequence: TGCAGTGCTAGAGCCCCCCTAGCGGGAGTGATAAATGAGCAGTTCTTC.

This clonotype was seen only a few times. This chain connects TRBV5-1 to TRBJ2-7; TRBD2 matches at 14 bases. The CDR3 extends over 16 amino acids. Germline V gives CDR1 SGHRS, CDR2 YFSETQ. The J segment lost 4 bases and the V segment lost 4 bases, leaving 7 bases of the junction unmatched. This CDR3 is CASSTGLAGVGYEQYF. The CDR3 DNA is TGCGCCAGCAGCACGGGACTAGCGGGAGTAGGATACGAGCAGTACTTC.

The genes are TRBV10-3 and TRBJ2-3, with 14 nucleotides matching TRBD2. The CDR3 spans 18 residues. V gave up 5 bases and J gave up 4 bases; unmatched junction bases: 11. Germline CDR1 reads ENHRY; CDR2 reads SYGVKD. The CDR3 nucleotides read TGTGCCATCAGTCCCTCGGGACTAGCGGGAGTAATGGCAGATACGCAGTATTTT. It translates to CAISPSGLAGVMADTQYF.

The J gene is TRBJ1-2, the V gene TRBV5-1; 8 nucleotides line up with TRBD1. Trimming took 4 bases from V and 0 from J; bases not matched to a gene: 5. This CDR3 region has 15 residues. Germline V CDR1 and CDR2: SGHRS, YFSETQ. The CDR3 spells CASSAQGQANYGYTF. In DNA, the CDR3 is TGCGCCAGCAGCGCCCAGGGACAGGCTAACTATGGCTACACCTTC.

This clonotype turned up a few times. The V call is TRBV12-3 or TRBV12-4, the J call TRBJ2-6, with D possibly being TRBD1 (6 bases). This CDR3 comprises 17 residues. Deletions cut 5 bases from V and 0 bases from J, with 14 bases between. The CDR3 reads CASSPGQAVSGANVLTF. Here the CDR3 DNA reads TGTGCCAGCAGTCCGGGACAAGCAGTCTCTGGGGCCAACGTCCTGACTTTC.

The CDR3 sequence is CASSRGPGKKGGYTF. The CDR3 DNA reads TGCGCCAGCAGCCGAGGGCCGGGAAAAAAGGGTGGCTACACCTTC. This chain joins TRBV4-1 and TRBJ1-2; D ambiguous. CDR3 size: 15 residues. Between the trimmed V and J ends, which lost 4 bases and 7 bases, there was a span of 19 bases. Germline V gene data show CDR1 as MGHRA and CDR2 as YSYEKL.

A few counts support this clonotype. V usage is TRBV29-1 and J usage is TRBJ2-7; 11 positions match TRBD2. There are 13 residues in the CDR3. Germline trimming cut 5 bases from V and 2 bases from J; bases unmatched to any gene: 2. Germline values: CDR1 SQVTM, CDR2 ANQGSEA. CDR3 region: CSVMTSGAYEQYF. CDR3 coding DNA: TGCAGCGTTATGACTAGCGGGGCCTACGAGCAGTACTTC.

This clonotype was counted between two and nine times. CDR3 bases: TGTGCCAGCAGGGGACAGCCGACGTTTTCTAACTATGGCTACACCTTC. Translated, it gives CASRGQPTFSNYGYTF. The chain has TRBV2 and TRBJ1-2; 7 bases agree with TRBD1. The V and J ends lost 6 bases and 0 bases, in that order; junction bases with no gene match: 10. Germline-derived CDR1 and CDR2 are SNHLY and FYNNEI. The CDR3 has 16 residues. The full variable domain, its missing parts supplied by reference TRBV2 and TRBJ1-2, is EPEVTQTPSHQVTQMGQEVILRCVPISNHLYFYWYRQILGQKVEFLVSFYNNEISEKSEIFDDQFSVERPDGSNFTLKIRSTKLEDSAMYFCASRGQPTFSNYGYTFGSGTRLTVV.

This clonotype was counted only a few times. The CDR3 spells CSAMDEKLFF. CDR3 coding DNA: TGCAGTGCTATGGATGAAAAACTGTTTTTT. The gene calls are TRBV20-1 and TRBJ1-4; D gene ambiguous. The CDR3 length is 10 residues. Trimming shortened V by 4 bases and J by 6 bases, and 3 bases separated the two germline ends. Germline loops: CDR1 DFQATT, CDR2 SNEGSKA (reference sequence).

This clonotype was seen only a few times. V usage is TRBV10-3 and J usage is TRBJ2-7; TRBD1 matches 9 bases. J lost 2 bases, V lost 4 bases, and 6 bases had no gene match. The CDR3 is 15 residues long. Germline values: CDR1 ENHRY, CDR2 SYGVKD. The DNA for the CDR3 is TGTGCCATCAGTGTCAAGGGACAGGGACCCTACGAGCAGTACTTC. Translating it yields CAISVKGQGPYEQYF.

This clonotype was picked up a small number of times. CDR3 coding DNA: TGTGCCATCAGGTCCCATGGGGGCTACGAGCAGTACTTC. Translation: CAIRSHGGYEQYF. The chain combines TRBV10-3 with TRBJ2-7; D possibly matches TRBD1 or TRBD2 (5 bases each). There are 13 residues in the CDR3. Per germline, CDR1 ENHRY and CDR2 SYGVKD. V lost 6 bases, J lost 3 bases, and 12 bases lay in between.

This clonotype was seen a handful of times. This rearrangement joins TRBV25-1 to TRBJ1-6, with a tentative D call TRBD1 (5 bases). The CDR3 extends over 13 amino acids. Between the trimmed V and J ends, which lost 9 bases and 8 bases, there was a span of 14 bases. The germline CDR1 and CDR2 sequences are MGHDK and SYGVNS. The CDR3 spells CASKDTKDSPLHF. The CDR3 coding sequence is TGTGCCAGTAAGGACACGAAGGATTCACCCCTCCACTTT.

In its sample, this clonotype was seen many times. The chain uses TRBV20-1 and TRBJ1-1; D unclear. V lost 2 bases and J 2 bases, leaving 3 bases between the germline ends. CDR3 length: 11 amino acids. Germline V gives CDR1 DFQATT, CDR2 SNEGSKA (reference sequence). CDR3 region: CSARFNTEAFF. In DNA, the CDR3 is TGCAGTGCTAGATTCAACACTGAAGCTTTCTTT.

Only a few counts were recorded for this clonotype. CDR3 nucleotides: TGTGCCAGCAGCCTAGTGGTTCGGGGGAACACCGGGGAGCTGTTTTTT. Its protein product is CASSLVVRGNTGELFF. The gene calls are TRBV7-9 and TRBJ2-2, with a possible D match to TRBD2 (5 bases). CDR1 is SEHNR and CDR2 is FQNEAQ in the germline V gene (reference sequence). CDR3 length equals 16 residues. The ends were cut back, 5 bases at V and 1 base at J, with 14 bases in the middle.

This clonotype was seen a handful of times. The gene calls are TRBV7-3 and TRBJ2-3, with 16 positions matching TRBD2. Germline assignment: CDR1 SGHTA and CDR2 FQGTGA. After removal of 5 bases from V and 6 bases from J, the junction contained 11 bases not matched to a gene. The CDR3 has 18 residues. CDR3: CASSLPGLAGGRSDTQYF. The CDR3, as DNA: TGTGCCAGCAGCCTTCCGGGACTAGCGGGAGGGCGTTCGGATACGCAGTATTTT.

The chain carries TRBV29-1 and TRBJ2-7, with a tentative D call TRBD1 (6 bases). V was clipped by 4 bases and J by 1 base, with 11 bases between them. Germline V lookup: CDR1 SQVTM, CDR2 ANQGSEA. The CDR3 runs 13 residues. CDR3 DNA: TGCAGCGTTGCGGCAGGGGAGTCCTACGAGCAGTACTTC. Translating it yields CSVAAGESYEQYF.

The J gene is TRBJ2-3, the V gene TRBV5-5; D gene ambiguous. This CDR3 is built from 15 residues. The germline V and J ends were trimmed by 1 base and 2 bases, with 11 bases remaining between them. Germline V gives CDR1 SGHKS, CDR2 YYEKEE (reference sequence). CDR3 coding DNA: TGTGCCAGCAGCTTGTTACTGGGTCCCACAGATACGCAGTATTTT. Its protein is CASSLLLGPTDTQYF.

This clonotype came up a few times. The gene calls are TRBV9 and TRBJ1-2; D unclear. V was cut by 0 bases and J by 8 bases, with 14 bases left in between. Germline V lookup: CDR1 SGDLS, CDR2 YYNGEE. The CDR3 covers 14 residues. The CDR3 loop is CASSVDPGSLGYTF. The CDR3 region has the DNA TGTGCCAGCAGCGTAGACCCGGGTTCCCTCGGCTACACCTTC.